Detailed here is one T cell receptor beta chain. Germline CDR1 and CDR2: SGHAT and FQNNGV. V lost 1 base, J lost 7 bases, and 11 bases lay in between. This CDR3 is built from 15 residues. Using immunoSEQ multiplex PCR, the repertoire was profiled, and TCRdb retains in-frame clones only, with some absent. The sample yields about 130,000 clones, more than 70% seen once. This sample stems from a study of control samples from healthy donors and cancer patients. The chain has TRBV11-2 and TRBJ1-6; D gene unclear. This clonotype originated in a man aged 50 to 59 in good health. The sequenced sample consisted of blood. Written as DNA, the CDR3 is TGTGCCAGCAGCTTAGTACAACTCCCCAATTCACCCCTCCACTTT. It specifies CASSLVQLPNSPLHF. Drawing the rest from reference TRBV11-2 and TRBJ1-6, the complete variable domain is EAGVAQSPRYKIIEKRQSVAFWCNPISGHATLYWYQQILGQGPKLLIQFQNNGVVDDSQLPKDRFSAERLKGVDSTLKIQPAKLEDSAVYLCASSLVQLPNSPLHFGNGTRLTVT.